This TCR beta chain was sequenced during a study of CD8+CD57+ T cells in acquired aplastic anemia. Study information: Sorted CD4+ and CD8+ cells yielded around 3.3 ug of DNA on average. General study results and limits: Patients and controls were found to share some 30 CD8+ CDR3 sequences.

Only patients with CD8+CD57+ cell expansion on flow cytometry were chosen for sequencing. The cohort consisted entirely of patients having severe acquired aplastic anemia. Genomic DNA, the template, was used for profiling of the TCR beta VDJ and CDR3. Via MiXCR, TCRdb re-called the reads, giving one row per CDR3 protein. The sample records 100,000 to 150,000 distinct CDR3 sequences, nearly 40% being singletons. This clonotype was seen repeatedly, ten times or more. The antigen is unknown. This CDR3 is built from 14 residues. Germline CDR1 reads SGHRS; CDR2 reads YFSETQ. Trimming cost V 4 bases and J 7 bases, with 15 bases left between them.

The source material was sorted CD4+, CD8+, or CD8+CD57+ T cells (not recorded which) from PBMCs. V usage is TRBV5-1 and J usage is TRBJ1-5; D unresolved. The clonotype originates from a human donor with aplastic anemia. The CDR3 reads CASSRDGYTQPQHF. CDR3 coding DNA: TGCGCCAGCAGCCGCGACGGATATACGCAGCCCCAGCATTTT.